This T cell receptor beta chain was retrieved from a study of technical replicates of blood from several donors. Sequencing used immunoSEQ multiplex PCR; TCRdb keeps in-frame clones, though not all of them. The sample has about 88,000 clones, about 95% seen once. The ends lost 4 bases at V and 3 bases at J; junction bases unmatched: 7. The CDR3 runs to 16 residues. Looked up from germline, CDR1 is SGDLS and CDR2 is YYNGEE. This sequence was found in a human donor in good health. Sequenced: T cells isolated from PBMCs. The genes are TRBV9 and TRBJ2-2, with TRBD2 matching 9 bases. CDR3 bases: TGTGCCAGCAGCCCATTGACTAGCGGCTACACCGGGGAGCTGTTTTTT. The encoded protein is CASSPLTSGYTGELFF.